Following are 5 T cell receptor beta chains from one sample sequenced in a study of T cell responses to AZD1222 COVID-19 vaccine. Assay used: immunoSEQ multiplex PCR; TCRdb lists only in-frame clones, some missing. The table has over 110,000 clones, 92% seen once. The input for sequencing was peripheral blood, taken on day 0 of AZD1222 vaccination. These receptors came from an adult in good health.

The genes are TRBV4-1 and TRBJ2-3; TRBD2 matches 10 bases. Germline values: CDR1 MGHRA, CDR2 YSYEKL. The CDR3 is made up of 15 amino acids. Trimming removed 3 bases from V and 5 bases from J; junction bases left unmatched: 5. In DNA, the CDR3 is TGCGCCAGCAGCCAGAGCGGGAGGGGGGAAGATACGCAGTATTTT. It specifies CASSQSGRGEDTQYF.

The chain links TRBV6-4 to TRBJ1-2; 9 bases match TRBD1. CDR1 is MRHNA and CDR2 is SNTAGT in the germline V gene. The V gene end was trimmed by 6 bases and the J gene end by 2 bases; junction bases not matched to a gene: 10. There are 16 residues in the CDR3. This CDR3 is CASSAGQGSWNYGYTF. DNA for the CDR3: TGTGCCAGCAGCGCAGGACAGGGGAGTTGGAACTATGGCTACACCTTC.

Written as DNA, the CDR3 is TGTGCCAGCAGCTTACTAGCGGGAGGGGTTACAGATACGCAGTATTTT. Translated, it gives CASSLLAGGVTDTQYF. V and J are TRBV7-2 and TRBJ2-3; 12 bases line up with TRBD2. The trim removed 2 bases at V and 3 bases at J, leaving 3 bases unmatched. CDR1 and CDR2 (germline): SGHTA, FQGNSA. The CDR3 is made up of 16 amino acids.

The chain employs TRBV7-2 and TRBJ1-2, with D possibly being TRBD1 (5 bases). Trimming left V 4 bases short and J 8 bases short, with 14 bases between. The germline V gene encodes CDR1 SGHTA and CDR2 FQGNSA. CDR3 length equals 13 residues. The CDR3 loop reads CASSSGPLWGYTF. In DNA form, the CDR3 reads TGTGCCAGCAGCTCGGGACCTCTTTGGGGCTACACCTTC.

The J gene is TRBJ1-2, the V gene TRBV6-4; D ambiguous. V was shortened by 6 bases and J by 8 bases, with 16 bases between the two germline ends. From germline, CDR1 is MRHNA and CDR2 SNTAGT. The CDR3 runs to 13 residues. Here the CDR3 DNA reads TGTGCCAGCAGGGGCCTTGTGGACGACGGCTACACCTTC. Translation gives CASRGLVDDGYTF.